These T cell receptor beta chains were read from a single sample in a study of PD-1 blockade in mismatch repair-deficient tumors. Profiled with immunoSEQ multiplex PCR; TCRdb holds only in-frame clones, not every one. The sample has about 34,000 clones; approximately 80% are singletons. Specimen: PBMCs, collected 6 to 7 weeks after starting pembrolizumab. Source of these receptors: an adult with mismatch repair-deficient cancer. The CDR3 runs from the conserved cysteine through the conserved F or W. Each record gives: J gene, clone size, V gene, CDR3 protein. A row's size may be missing; if present it is once, few, many or a size class.

TRBJ2-2 few TRBV6-1 CASSVREGNTGELFF
TRBJ2-1 NA TRBV30 CACRPTGREQFF
TRBJ2-1 NA TRBV5-1 CASTGLAYNEQFF
TRBJ2-6 NA TRBV27 CASNPTGVLSGANVLTF
TRBJ2-7 NA TRBV2 CASSSQGRGREQYF
TRBJ1-1 NA TRBV19 CASRGQLNTEAFF
TRBJ1-5 NA TRBV27 CASSLLWGESQPQHF
TRBJ2-5 NA TRBV5-4 CASSFHPSGLLQETQYF
TRBJ2-3 NA TRBV28 CASKASDTQYF
TRBJ1-2 few TRBV5-3 CARSVDRNPFYTF
TRBJ2-1 NA TRBV14 CASSQAVSYNEQFF